The T cell receptor beta chain described here comes from a study of post-analysis software for immune sequencing data. Findings and limits, study-wide: Patients with multiple sclerosis recorded significantly lower normalized Chao1 diversity than controls, the study found. Patients had higher frequencies than controls of about 5 TRBV segments, including TRBV5-6, TRBV5-1 and TRBV20-1.

Incorporated into the TCR beta cDNA libraries were unique molecular identifiers, which served to reduce PCR and sequencing biases. MiXCR was run by TCRdb on the PCR reads, yielding one entry per CDR3 protein. The sample comprises 250,000 to 300,000 distinct CDR3 sequences, about 38% of which are singletons, and 4% to 6% rests with the top ten. Details on this clonotype: The antigen is unknown.

From germline, CDR1 is ENHRY and CDR2 SYGVKD. The CDR3 is 12 amino acids. The V gene lost 6 bases and the J gene lost 4 bases, with 9 bases spanning the gap. This receptor was identified in a girl between 10 and 17 years old with multiple sclerosis. The sequenced material came from blood. The V and J genes are TRBV10-3 and TRBJ2-5, with D maybe TRBD1 (6 bases). CDR3 loop: CAISFRGETQYF. Written as DNA, the CDR3 is TGTGCCATCAGCTTCAGGGGAGAGACCCAGTACTTC.